The 24 T cell receptor beta chains below were found in one sample sequenced in a study of blood T cell repertoires in COVID-19. This table comes from immunoSEQ multiplex PCR, and its TCRdb copy is limited to in-frame clones, with some not included. The table has over 250,000 clones, 70% to 80% seen once. Material: peripheral blood. The receptors come from a woman older than 75 with acute or convalescent COVID-19.

This clone was counted at least ten times. The chain employs TRBV10-3 and TRBJ1-5, with 9 positions matching TRBD1. V lost 5 bases, J lost 7 bases, and 9 bases stayed unmatched. The CDR3 has 15 amino acids. Germline lookup yields CDR1 ENHRY and CDR2 SYGVKD. CDR3 sequence: CAISMDRGLGQPQHF. The CDR3 nucleotides are TGTGCCATCAGTATGGACAGGGGTTTAGGGCAGCCCCAGCATTTT.

The chain combines TRBV7-9 with TRBJ2-1; TRBD2 matches 15 bases. This CDR3 contains 16 residues. V was pared by 5 bases and J by 6 bases, with 5 bases of the junction left unmatched. The germline gives CDR1 SEHNR, CDR2 FQNEAQ (reference sequence). Written as DNA, the CDR3 is TGTGCCAGCAGCCCACCGGGACTAGCGGGAGGCAATGAGCAGTTCTTC. It codes for CASSPPGLAGGNEQFF. The variable domain in full, with the rest retrieved from reference TRBV7-9 and TRBJ2-1, is DTGVSQNPRHKITKRGQNVTFRCDPISEHNRLYWYRQTLGQGPEFLTYFQNEAQLEKSRLLSDRFSAERPKGSFSTLEIQRTEQGDSAMYLCASSPPGLAGGNEQFFGPGTRLTVL.

Regarding this clone: Other DNA sequences in this specimen translate into the identical CDR3. V is TRBV7-9 and J is TRBJ1-1; tentative D call: TRBD1 (5 bases). This CDR3 contains 13 residues. Germline-derived CDR1 and CDR2 are SEHNR and FQNEAQ (reference sequence). Trimming removed 5 bases at V and 0 bases at J, with 7 bases between. CDR3 loop: CASSPRVNTEAFF. CDR3 DNA sequence: TGTGCCAGCAGCCCCAGGGTGAACACTGAAGCTTTCTTT.

The V gene is TRBV19, the J gene TRBJ1-2, with 7 nucleotides matching TRBD1. Germline V CDR1 and CDR2: LNHDA, SQIVND (reference sequence). The CDR3 is made up of 14 amino acids. The V gene end was trimmed by 7 bases and the J gene end by 5 bases; junction bases not matched to a gene: 10. CDR3 region: CASTSTGRRYGYTF. The DNA for the CDR3 is TGTGCCAGTACGTCGACAGGGCGTCGGTATGGCTACACCTTC.

This clone appeared once. This chain connects TRBV5-6 to TRBJ2-3; 8 nucleotides agree with TRBD2. After removal of 5 bases from V and 2 bases from J, the junction contained 1 base not matched to a gene. This CDR3 spans 13 amino acids. From germline, CDR1 is SGHDT and CDR2 YYEEEE. Here the CDR3 DNA reads TGTGCCAGCAGACTAGCGGTCACAGATACGCAGTATTTT. It translates to CASRLAVTDTQYF.

CDR3 loop: CASSPGPTGSNTEAFF. In nucleotides, the CDR3 is TGCGCCAGCAGCCCCGGCCCGACAGGTAGCAACACTGAAGCTTTCTTT. This sequence joins TRBV5-1 and TRBJ1-1, with D maybe TRBD1 (6 bases). This CDR3 comprises 16 residues. Trimming took off 4 bases at V and 2 bases at J, with 18 bases between the two ends. Germline V gene data show CDR1 as SGHRS and CDR2 as YFSETQ.

The chain carries TRBV11-3 and TRBJ2-1, with D tentatively TRBD1 (6 bases). Germline values: CDR1 SGHNT, CDR2 YENEEA. CDR3 size: 14 residues. V shed 5 bases and J shed 4 bases, with 12 bases lying between them. The CDR3 region has the DNA TGTGCCAGCAGCCGGGACAACCAGTACAATGAGCAGTTCTTC. It encodes CASSRDNQYNEQFF.

The J gene is TRBJ1-4, the V gene TRBV3-1 (or the pseudogene TRBV3-2); D gene unclear. This CDR3 has 12 residues. Trimming removed 3 bases at V and 5 bases at J, with 4 bases between. CDR1 LGHDT and CDR2 YNNKEL come from the germline V gene (reference sequence). This CDR3 is CASSHGNEKLFF. CDR3 nucleotide sequence: TGTGCCAGCAGCCACGGGAATGAAAAACTGTTTTTT.

This chain joins TRBV18 and TRBJ2-7; possibly TRBD2 for D (6 bases). This CDR3 is built from 14 residues. CDR1 is KGHSH, CDR2 LQKENI, per germline. Trimming cost V 3 bases and J 5 bases, with 14 bases left between them. The CDR3 sequence is CASSPGLAPNEQYF. The CDR3 nucleotides read TGTGCCAGCTCACCCGGTCTAGCGCCCAACGAGCAGTACTTC.

The genes are TRBV29-1 and TRBJ1-1; TRBD1 matches at 11 bases. The CDR3 runs 17 residues. Looked up from germline, CDR1 is SQVTM and CDR2 is ANQGSEA. J was trimmed by 0 bases and V by 0 bases; bases with no gene match: 6. CDR3 DNA: TGCAGCGTTGAAGACTGGACAGGGGGCAAGGTGAACACTGAAGCTTTCTTT. Translating gives CSVEDWTGGKVNTEAFF. Based on the CDR3 plus reference TRBV29-1 and TRBJ1-1, the full variable domain is SAVISQKPSRDICQRGTSLTIQCQVDSQVTMMFWYRQQPGQSLTLIATANQGSEATYESGFVIDKFPISRPNLTFSTLTVSNMSPEDSSIYLCSVEDWTGGKVNTEAFFGQGTRLTVV.

The chain couples TRBV28 to TRBJ1-2; D is possibly TRBD1 (6 bases). Trimming removed 6 bases from V and 4 bases from J, with 18 bases in between. Germline values: CDR1 MDHEN, CDR2 SYDVKM. The CDR3 length is 15 residues. CDR3 DNA sequence: TGTGCCAGCAGGAGGCGGGCAGGGGTCCTCTATGGCTACACCTTC. Protein: CASRRRAGVLYGYTF.

Ten or more counts support this clone. The chain links TRBV11-2 to TRBJ1-1; D is uncertain. CDR1 is SGHAT and CDR2 is FQNNGV in the germline V gene. Between the trimmed V and J ends, which lost 3 bases and 3 bases, there was a span of 14 bases. The CDR3 spans 15 residues. CDR3 sequence reads: CASSFFSGFDTEAFF. In DNA, the CDR3 is TGTGCCAGCAGCTTTTTTTCCGGGTTTGACACTGAAGCTTTCTTT.

The rearrangement joins TRBV3-1 (or the pseudogene TRBV3-2) to TRBJ2-5; TRBD1 agrees at 7 bases. In germline, CDR1 is LGHDT, CDR2 YNNKEL (reference sequence). CDR3 length: 15 residues. V dropped 5 bases and J dropped 5; count of bases not matched to a gene: 11. For the CDR3, the DNA is TGTGCCAGCAGCGTTACCAGGGGGACGGCGGAGACCCAGTACTTC. Residues: CASSVTRGTAETQYF.

The chain employs TRBV7-2 and TRBJ2-7, with TRBD2 matching 8 bases. This CDR3 is built from 14 residues. Germline V lookup: CDR1 SGHTA, CDR2 FQGNSA. Unmatched junction bases numbered 8, after V lost 6 bases and J lost 4 bases. CDR3 residues: CASSVAGSFYEQYF. As DNA, the CDR3 is TGTGCCAGCAGTGTAGCGGGGTCCTTTTACGAGCAGTACTTC. Together with reference TRBV7-2 and TRBJ2-7, the CDR3 gives the full variable domain: GAGVSQSPSNKVTEKGKDVELRCDPISGHTALYWYRQSLGQGLEFLIYFQGNSAPDKSGLPSDRFSAERTGGSVSTLTIQRTQQEDSAVYLCASSVAGSFYEQYFGPGTRLTVT.

The chain is built from TRBV10-2 and TRBJ1-2, with D hard to call. The V gene's germline CDR1 is WSHSY and CDR2 SAAADI. The CDR3 is 13 residues long. V was trimmed by 2 bases and J by 3 bases, leaving 7 bases between them. The CDR3 DNA follows: TGCGCCAGCAGTGAGACAGCCTACTATGGCTACACCTTC. Translation gives CASSETAYYGYTF.

The chain recombines TRBV25-1 with TRBJ2-2; TRBD1 might be the D (5 bases). Germline V CDR1 and CDR2: MGHDK, SYGVNS. The CDR3 consists of 14 residues. Between the trimmed V and J ends, which lost 3 bases and 3 bases, there was a span of 8 bases. The CDR3: CASSEAGYTGELFF. The CDR3 coding sequence is TGTGCCAGCAGTGAGGCAGGGTACACCGGGGAGCTGTTTTTT.

The gene calls are TRBV18 and TRBJ2-2; 11 nucleotides agree with TRBD1. The V gene end was trimmed by 4 bases and the J gene end by 5 bases; junction bases not matched to a gene: 15. Germline CDR1 KGHSH, CDR2 LQKENI. This CDR3 comprises 19 residues. The CDR3 bases are TGTGCCAGCTCACTCTACTTTCGCTCCGGGACAGGGGGAACCGGGGAGCTGTTTTTT. This codes for CASSLYFRSGTGGTGELFF.

This chain uses TRBV19 with TRBJ1-1; 7 bases fit TRBD1. Looked up from germline, CDR1 is LNHDA and CDR2 is SQIVND (reference sequence). The V gene end was trimmed by 0 bases and the J gene end by 4 bases; junction bases not matched to a gene: 14. The CDR3 has 18 residues. The CDR3 here is CASSIDPHRQGRITEAFF. For the CDR3, the DNA is TGTGCCAGTAGTATAGATCCCCACCGACAGGGTAGGATCACTGAAGCTTTCTTT. Variable domain in full (rest from reference TRBV19 and TRBJ1-1): DGGITQSPKYLFRKEGQNVTLSCEQNLNHDAMYWYRQDPGQGLRLIYYSQIVNDFQKGDIAEGYSVSREKKESFPLTVTSAQKNPTAFYLCASSIDPHRQGRITEAFFGQGTRLTVV.

A remark on this clone: Other DNA sequences from this sample encode an identical CDR3 as well. This chain links TRBV11-2 with TRBJ2-2, with 7 bases fitting TRBD1. The CDR3 runs to 14 residues. With V trimmed by 3 bases and J by 7 bases, 5 bases remained unmatched. Germline lookup yields CDR1 SGHAT and CDR2 FQNNGV. CDR3 coding DNA: TGTGCCAGCAGCTTCAGGGGGTACGGCGGGGAGCTGTTTTTT. Its protein product is CASSFRGYGGELFF.

This rearrangement joins TRBV5-3 to TRBJ1-2, with D uncertain. TRBV5-3 is marked as an open reading frame, function uncertain. This CDR3 comprises 16 residues. Trimming pared 4 bases from V and 4 bases from J, leaving 20 bases between. The CDR3 sequence: CARSQIRGRTLYGYTF. DNA for the CDR3: TGTGCCAGAAGCCAGATACGGGGTAGAACTCTCTATGGCTACACCTTC.

This clone came up a few times. The rearrangement uses TRBV4-2 and TRBJ1-1, with TRBD1 matching over 8 bases. The CDR3 runs to 16 residues. Trimming removed 1 base from V and 6 bases from J; junction bases left unmatched: 10. Germline V gene lookup returns CDR1 LGHNA and CDR2 YNFKEQ. CDR3 sequence (DNA): TGTGCCAGCAGCCAAGGCGCGACAGGGGACGGGCCTGAAGCTTTCTTT. This gives the protein CASSQGATGDGPEAFF.

This clone was counted ten times or more. This chain joins TRBV12-3 or TRBV12-4 and TRBJ1-1; D unclear. The CDR3 has 12 amino acids. Trimming removed 7 bases from V and 4 bases from J, with 10 bases in between. CDR3 residues: CASNTAGTEAFF. The CDR3 DNA reads as TGTGCCAGCAATACGGCGGGCACTGAAGCTTTCTTT.

The rearrangement links TRBV19 to TRBJ1-4, with TRBD1 matching over 8 bases. This CDR3 is 15 amino acids long. Germline V CDR1 and CDR2: LNHDA, SQIVND (reference sequence). Losses at the gene ends were 7 bases for V and 7 bases for J; bases not matched to a gene: 11. The DNA of the CDR3 is TGTGCCAGTACCCCCCTGGACAGGGAAGGTGAAAAACTGTTTTTT. Residues: CASTPLDREGEKLFF.

J is TRBJ2-7 and V is TRBV27; TRBD2 matches 7 bases. This CDR3 has 15 residues. The V gene end was trimmed by 6 bases and the J gene end by 2 bases; junction bases not matched to a gene: 10. Germline V lookup: CDR1 MNHEY, CDR2 SMNVEV (reference sequence). CDR3 nucleotides: TGTGCCAGCAGCCGAGGGAGCGGGGTGACCTACGAGCAGTACTTC. It specifies CASSRGSGVTYEQYF.